This note documents a single T cell receptor beta chain sequence. Its antigen is unidentified. The entry originates in a study of shared clonotypes between healthy human individuals. The data were produced by immunoSEQ multiplex PCR, yet TCRdb's version contains in-frame clones alone and is incomplete. This sample carries more than 2 million clones, 90% to 95% of them seen once, and the ten largest clones take 0.1% to 0.15%. Germline loops: CDR1 WSHSY, CDR2 SAAADI. Trimming pared 6 bases from V and 4 bases from J, leaving 12 bases between. The CDR3 runs to 13 residues. General observations from the study: Represented diversity (both genetic and exposure-history) was limited by the small number of donors. Naive CD4 clonotype sharing across a handful of donors was approximately 5%.

This chain joins TRBV10-2 and TRBJ1-2; a possible D gene is TRBD1 (6 bases). This sequence was found in a man in his late teens or twenties in good health. Sequencing was carried out using naive CD4+ T cells sorted from blood. Subset reported: CD45RA+ positively selected. CDR3: CASRVTGFYGYTF. Here the CDR3 DNA reads TGCGCCAGCAGAGTCACAGGGTTCTATGGCTACACCTTC.